The 18 T cell receptor beta chains listed next were all sequenced from one sample in a study of blood T cells in healthy people across ages. With a J-beta primer mix and a sample-barcoded 5' primer, a second PCR ran about 7 to 12 cycles. TCRdb reprocessed the 5' RACE reads via MiXCR and lists one record per CDR3 protein. The sample records 1.5 million or so distinct CDR3 sequences, 35% to 45% being singletons. The sample comprised blood. These receptors all come from a woman between 18 and 30 years old in good health.

This rearrangement joins TRBV30 to TRBJ2-7; the D is unclear. This CDR3 has 11 residues. The V end was cut by 3 bases, the J end by 6 bases, with 9 bases between. Germline V gene data show CDR1 as GTSNPN and CDR2 as SVGIG (reference sequence). DNA of the CDR3: TGTGCCTGGAGACCCGGGCCCGAGCAGTACTTC. Encoded protein: CAWRPGPEQYF. Full variable domain (remainder filled in from reference TRBV30 and TRBJ2-7): SQTIHQWPATLVQPVGSPLSLECTVEGTSNPNLYWYRQAAGRGLQLLFYSVGIGQISSEVPQNLSASRPQDRQFILSSKKLLLSDSGFYLCAWRPGPEQYFGPGTRLTVT.

This chain connects TRBV24-1 to TRBJ2-7; D is undetermined. The germline V gene has CDR1 KGHDR and CDR2 SFDVKD. This CDR3 is 11 amino acids long. V lost 10 bases to trimming and J lost 7 bases, with 13 bases between them. The CDR3 spells CATGVYNEQYF. CDR3 DNA: TGTGCCACGGGCGTATACAATGAGCAGTACTTC.

The V call is TRBV7-9, the J call TRBJ2-5; 7 bases are shared with TRBD2. Germline V gene data show CDR1 as SEHNR and CDR2 as FQNEAQ (reference sequence). Unmatched junction bases numbered 7, after V lost 2 bases and J lost 4 bases. The CDR3 extends over 15 amino acids. The CDR3 DNA reads as TGTGCCAGCAGCTTACCTCGAGCGGGGCGAGAGACCCAGTACTTC. Amino acids: CASSLPRAGRETQYF.

This chain joins TRBV28 and TRBJ2-2; weak D call: TRBD2 (6 bases). The CDR3 sequence is 14 residues long. CDR1 is MDHEN, CDR2 SYDVKM, per germline. Trimming shortened V by 7 bases and J by 1 base, and 10 bases separated the two germline ends. The CDR3 coding sequence is TGTGCCAGCACCTTGCGGGGGAACACCGGGGAGCTGTTTTTT. Translated: CASTLRGNTGELFF.

V usage is TRBV7-2 and J usage is TRBJ1-4, with 8 bases aligning to TRBD1. The CDR3 length is 15 residues. The germline V gene has CDR1 SGHTA and CDR2 FQGNSA. V was clipped by 4 bases and J by 7 bases; unmatched bases: 8. CDR3 residues: CASSSPQGAAEKLFF. The CDR3 DNA is TGTGCCAGCAGCTCGCCTCAGGGGGCGGCTGAAAAACTGTTTTTT. Drawing the rest from reference TRBV7-2 and TRBJ1-4, the complete variable domain is GAGVSQSPSNKVTEKGKDVELRCDPISGHTALYWYRQSLGQGLEFLIYFQGNSAPDKSGLPSDRFSAERTGGSVSTLTIQRTQQEDSAVYLCASSSPQGAAEKLFFGSGTQLSVL.

The V gene is TRBV5-1, the J gene TRBJ1-2, with D uncertain. The CDR3 has 15 amino acids. Trimming took off 7 bases at V and 0 bases at J, with 16 bases between the two ends. CDR1 is SGHRS and CDR2 is YFSETQ in the germline V gene. This CDR3 is CASLPGASTNYGYTF. CDR3 nucleotide sequence: TGCGCCAGCCTACCAGGCGCCTCCACTAACTATGGCTACACCTTC.

This CDR3 is CASSLFGLASEQYF. In DNA, the CDR3 is TGTGCCAGCAGCCTCTTCGGACTAGCTTCCGAGCAGTACTTC. The rearrangement uses TRBV3-1 and TRBJ2-7; 8 nucleotides line up with TRBD2. CDR1 and CDR2 (germline): LGHDT, YNNKEL (reference sequence). V gave up 4 bases and J gave up 6 bases; unmatched junction bases: 8. This CDR3 is built from 14 residues.

This clonotype has more than one count but fewer than ten. The chain uses TRBV15 and TRBJ2-1; perhaps TRBD1 as D (6 bases). Germline lookup yields CDR1 LNHNV and CDR2 YYDKDF (reference sequence). The CDR3 has 15 residues. The germline V and J ends were trimmed by 6 bases and 0 bases, with 12 bases remaining between them. This CDR3 reads CATRAGTTSYNEQFF. DNA for the CDR3: TGTGCCACCAGAGCCGGGACAACCTCCTACAATGAGCAGTTCTTC.

Ten or more counts support this clonotype. The chain joins TRBV20-1 to TRBJ2-7; 12 bases agree with TRBD1. With 3 bases clipped from V and 3 bases from J, the junction kept 6 bases outside the gene matches. Germline assignment: CDR1 DFQATT and CDR2 SNEGSKA (reference sequence). This CDR3 has 15 amino acids. The CDR3 loop reads CSARGDRGQGYEQYF. The CDR3 DNA reads TGCAGTGCTAGGGGGGACAGGGGGCAGGGCTACGAGCAGTACTTC.

About this clonotype: The junction and the germline gene differ at one end; a read error may be behind it. V is TRBV9 and J is TRBJ2-1; a possible D gene is TRBD2 (6 bases). There are 15 residues in the CDR3. The germline V gene encodes CDR1 SGDLS and CDR2 YYNGEE. CDR3 loop: CAGSAWTTLPDEQFF. The CDR3 DNA reads TGTGCCGGCAGCGCCTGGACTACCCTGCCGGATGAGCAGTTCTTC.

This clonotype was seen only a few times. The chain uses TRBV7-8 and TRBJ2-1, with D unresolved. The CDR3 is 15 amino acids. The V gene lost 1 base and the J gene lost 4 bases, with 11 bases spanning the gap. Germline V gene sequence: CDR1 SGHVS, CDR2 FQNEAQ. This chain's CDR3 is CASSLGLLQYNEQFF. The CDR3, as DNA: TGTGCCAGCAGCTTAGGACTTCTACAGTACAATGAGCAGTTCTTC.

This clonotype came up a few times. The chain links TRBV7-2 to TRBJ2-4, with TRBD2 matching 8 bases. The DNA end lines up better with TRBJ2-7; the J call may be wrong. The CDR3 extends over 17 amino acids. Germline V gene sequence: CDR1 SGHTA, CDR2 FQGNSA. This chain's CDR3 is CASSSSGTRAGGNEQYF. CDR3 in DNA: TGTGCCAGCAGCTCATCCGGGACTAGAGCCGGGGGAAACGAGCAGTACTTC.

The V gene is TRBV7-8, the J gene TRBJ2-2; 8 bases are a match to TRBD2. There are 17 residues in the CDR3. V gave up 2 bases and J gave up 5 bases; unmatched junction bases: 10. The germline V gene encodes CDR1 SGHVS and CDR2 FQNEAQ. The CDR3 bases are TGTGCCAGCAGCTTAAATTCCTACAGCGGGAGTACCGGGGAGCTGTTTTTT. It codes for CASSLNSYSGSTGELFF.

This clonotype was seen a few times. CDR3 sequence (DNA): TGTGCCAGCAGTTCACAGGGGAGTAATGGCTACACCTTC. This codes for CASSSQGSNGYTF. This chain links TRBV6-6 with TRBJ1-2, with 7 bases identical to TRBD1. Trimming removed 4 bases from V and 6 bases from J; junction bases left unmatched: 5. Germline-derived CDR1 and CDR2 are MNHNY and SVGAGI (reference sequence). The CDR3 is 13 amino acids.

CDR3 nucleotide sequence: TGTGCCAGCAGTCAACCGTCCTTGCAGAGCAATCAGCCCCAGCATTTT. Translating it yields CASSQPSLQSNQPQHF. The rearrangement joins TRBV6-6 to TRBJ1-5; the D is unclear. Germline V gives CDR1 MNHNY, CDR2 SVGAGI (reference sequence). The germline V and J ends were trimmed by 5 bases and 1 base, with 15 bases remaining between them. The CDR3 totals 16 residues.

There are many counts of this clonotype. The rearrangement links TRBV6-4 to TRBJ2-1; 7 nucleotides line up with TRBD1. The CDR3 covers 13 residues. J was trimmed by 6 bases and V by 5 bases; bases with no gene match: 4. Germline-derived CDR1 and CDR2 are MRHNA and SNTAGT. CDR3 bases: TGTGCCAGCAGTCACCGGGACAGCAATGAGCAGTTCTTC. Translating gives CASSHRDSNEQFF.

The genes are TRBV7-3 and TRBJ2-7, with D perhaps matching TRBD2 (5 bases). CDR1 and CDR2 (germline): SGHTA, FQGTGA. This CDR3 region has 13 residues. Trimming took 3 bases from V and 8 from J, leaving 14 bases between them. The CDR3: CASSFSGSEKQYF. The CDR3 nucleotides read TGTGCCAGCAGCTTCTCGGGATCGGAGAAGCAGTACTTC.

The J gene is TRBJ1-2, the V gene TRBV12-3 or TRBV12-4, with 7 bases aligning to TRBD1. J lost 4 bases, V lost 2 bases, and 7 bases had no gene match. This CDR3 comprises 15 residues. CDR3 in amino acids: CASSLSGAGGYGYTF. Written as DNA, the CDR3 is TGTGCCAGCAGTTTAAGCGGTGCAGGGGGCTATGGCTACACCTTC.